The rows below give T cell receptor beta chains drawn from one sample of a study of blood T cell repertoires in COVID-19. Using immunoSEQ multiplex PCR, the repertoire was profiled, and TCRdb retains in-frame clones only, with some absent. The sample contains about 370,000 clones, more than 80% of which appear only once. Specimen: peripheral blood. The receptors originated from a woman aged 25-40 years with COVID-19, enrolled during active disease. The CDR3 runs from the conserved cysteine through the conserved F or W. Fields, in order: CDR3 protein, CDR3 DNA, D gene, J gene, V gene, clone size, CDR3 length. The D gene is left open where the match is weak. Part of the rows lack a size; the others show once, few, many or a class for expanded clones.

CDR3 protein: CASSRYNEQFF
CDR3 DNA: TGTGCCAGCAGCCGTTACAATGAGCAGTTCTTC
D gene: NA
J gene: TRBJ2-1
V gene: TRBV12-3/TRBV12-4
clone size: NA
CDR3 length: 11

CDR3 protein: CASSQVGLDTDTQYF
CDR3 DNA: TGTGCCAGCAGCCAAGTTGGACTAGATACAGATACGCAGTATTTT
D gene: TRBD2
J gene: TRBJ2-3
V gene: TRBV4-2
clone size: NA
CDR3 length: 15

CDR3 protein: CASKGGTSGTFQETQYF
CDR3 DNA: TGCGCCAGCAAAGGGGGAACTAGCGGAACATTTCAAGAGACCCAGTACTTC
D gene: TRBD2
J gene: TRBJ2-5
V gene: TRBV5-1
clone size: NA
CDR3 length: 17

CDR3 protein: CSVDRGLRTDTQYF
CDR3 DNA: TGCAGCGTGGACAGGGGGCTAAGAACAGATACGCAGTATTTT
D gene: TRBD1
J gene: TRBJ2-3
V gene: TRBV29-1
clone size: NA
CDR3 length: 14

CDR3 protein: CATSDPDRWAGNGETQYF
CDR3 DNA: TGTGCCACCAGTGACCCCGACCGATGGGCAGGGAATGGGGAGACCCAGTACTTC
D gene: NA
J gene: TRBJ2-5
V gene: TRBV24-1
clone size: NA
CDR3 length: 18

CDR3 protein: CASSLSWLAGGGTDTQYF
CDR3 DNA: TGTGCCAGCAGTTTATCGTGGCTAGCGGGGGGGGGCACAGATACGCAGTATTTT
D gene: TRBD2
J gene: TRBJ2-3
V gene: TRBV27
clone size: NA
CDR3 length: 18

CDR3 protein: CASSSSLGDSGNTIYF
CDR3 DNA: TGTGCCAGCAGTTCGAGCCTCGGGGACTCTGGAAACACCATATATTTT
D gene: NA
J gene: TRBJ1-3
V gene: TRBV28
clone size: once
CDR3 length: 16

CDR3 protein: CASSDRKETQYF
CDR3 DNA: TGTGCCAGCAGTGACAGGAAAGAGACCCAGTACTTC
D gene: NA
J gene: TRBJ2-5
V gene: TRBV2
clone size: NA
CDR3 length: 12

CDR3 protein: CASGLEISGTGGGSGNQPQHF
CDR3 DNA: TGTGCTAGTGGTTTGGAAATATCCGGGACAGGGGGGGGAAGCGGTAATCAGCCCCAGCATTTT
D gene: TRBD1
J gene: TRBJ1-5
V gene: TRBV12-5
clone size: NA
CDR3 length: 21

CDR3 protein: CASSEGIRGGLYGYTF
CDR3 DNA: TGTGCCAGCAGTGAAGGTATTAGGGGGGGCCTCTATGGCTACACCTTC
D gene: NA
J gene: TRBJ1-2
V gene: TRBV6-1
clone size: NA
CDR3 length: 16

CDR3 protein: CASRRTGRGPLHF
CDR3 DNA: TGCGCCAGCAGAAGGACAGGCCGAGGACCCCTCCACTTT
D gene: TRBD1
J gene: TRBJ1-6
V gene: TRBV10-2
clone size: few
CDR3 length: 13

CDR3 protein: CASSSLAGSSYEQYF
CDR3 DNA: TGTGCCAGCAGCTCGTTAGCGGGGAGCTCCTACGAGCAGTACTTC
D gene: TRBD2
J gene: TRBJ2-7
V gene: TRBV11-2
clone size: NA
CDR3 length: 15

CDR3 protein: CASSPRTGSNQPQHF
CDR3 DNA: TGTGCCAGCAGTCCCCGGACAGGGAGCAATCAGCCCCAGCATTTT
D gene: TRBD1
J gene: TRBJ1-5
V gene: TRBV6-5
clone size: few
CDR3 length: 15

CDR3 protein: CASSQDNRGMGNQPQHF
CDR3 DNA: TGTGCCAGCAGCCAAGATAACAGGGGAATGGGCAATCAGCCCCAGCATTTT
D gene: TRBD1
J gene: TRBJ1-5
V gene: TRBV4-2
clone size: NA
CDR3 length: 17

CDR3 protein: CASSPRTGVTGELFF
CDR3 DNA: TGTGCCAGTAGTCCGCGGACAGGGGTCACCGGGGAGCTGTTTTTT
D gene: TRBD1
J gene: TRBJ2-2
V gene: TRBV19
clone size: NA
CDR3 length: 15

CDR3 protein: CASSIGTSGRGKQYF
CDR3 DNA: TGTGCCAGTAGTATAGGGACTAGCGGCAGGGGCAAGCAGTATTTT
D gene: TRBD2
J gene: TRBJ2-3
V gene: TRBV19
clone size: NA
CDR3 length: 15

CDR3 protein: CAWRFQGNTGELFF
CDR3 DNA: TGTGCCTGGAGGTTCCAGGGGAACACCGGGGAGCTGTTTTTT
D gene: NA
J gene: TRBJ2-2
V gene: TRBV30
clone size: NA
CDR3 length: 14

CDR3 protein: CASSPADSYGYTF
CDR3 DNA: TGTGCCAGCTCACCCGCGGACAGCTATGGCTACACCTTC
D gene: NA
J gene: TRBJ1-2
V gene: TRBV18
clone size: NA
CDR3 length: 13

CDR3 protein: CASSLLDTTNEKLFF
CDR3 DNA: TGTGCCAGCAGCTTATTAGACACAACTAATGAAAAACTGTTTTTT
D gene: NA
J gene: TRBJ1-4
V gene: TRBV7-8
clone size: NA
CDR3 length: 15

CDR3 protein: CASSDRETQYF
CDR3 DNA: TGTGCCAGCAGCGATCGGGAGACCCAGTACTTC
D gene: NA
J gene: TRBJ2-5
V gene: TRBV6-2/TRBV6-3
clone size: NA
CDR3 length: 11

CDR3 protein: CATSAQGAWETQYF
CDR3 DNA: TGTGCCACCAGTGCCCAGGGGGCCTGGGAGACCCAGTACTTC
D gene: TRBD1
J gene: TRBJ2-5
V gene: TRBV24-1
clone size: NA
CDR3 length: 14

CDR3 protein: CASSQSGQGPKTQYF
CDR3 DNA: TGCGCCAGCAGTCAATCAGGTCAGGGTCCGAAGACCCAGTACTTC
D gene: NA
J gene: TRBJ2-5
V gene: TRBV23-1
clone size: NA
CDR3 length: 15

CDR3 protein: CASSPRGRSYNEQFF
CDR3 DNA: TGTGCCAGCAGCCCCCGGGGTCGGTCCTACAATGAGCAGTTCTTC
D gene: NA
J gene: TRBJ2-1
V gene: TRBV14
clone size: NA
CDR3 length: 15

CDR3 protein: CASSQTNKRQGKNTEAFF
CDR3 DNA: TGCGCCAGCAGTCAAACAAATAAAAGACAGGGGAAGAACACTGAAGCTTTCTTT
D gene: TRBD1
J gene: TRBJ1-1
V gene: TRBV23-1
clone size: NA
CDR3 length: 18

CDR3 protein: CASSKRSGGLCFGNTIYF
CDR3 DNA: TGTGCCAGCAGCAAGAGGTCAGGGGGCCTTTGTTTTGGAAACACCATATATTTT
D gene: NA
J gene: TRBJ1-3
V gene: TRBV21-1
clone size: few
CDR3 length: 18

CDR3 protein: CASSGTSRGPSYNEQFF
CDR3 DNA: TGTGCCAGCAGCGGTACTAGCCGGGGCCCCTCCTACAATGAGCAGTTCTTC
D gene: NA
J gene: TRBJ2-1
V gene: TRBV9
clone size: NA
CDR3 length: 17

CDR3 protein: CAISSGDQPQHF
CDR3 DNA: TGTGCCATCAGCTCAGGGGATCAGCCCCAGCATTTT
D gene: NA
J gene: TRBJ1-5
V gene: TRBV10-3
clone size: NA
CDR3 length: 12

CDR3 protein: CASSSENTEAFF
CDR3 DNA: TGTGCCAGCAGCTCAGAGAACACTGAAGCTTTCTTT
D gene: NA
J gene: TRBJ1-1
V gene: TRBV13
clone size: NA
CDR3 length: 12

CDR3 protein: CASGRVANTGELFF
CDR3 DNA: TGTGCCAGCGGGCGGGTAGCGAACACCGGGGAGCTGTTTTTT
D gene: NA
J gene: TRBJ2-2
V gene: TRBV9
clone size: NA
CDR3 length: 14

CDR3 protein: CASSQETRQYSGNTIYF
CDR3 DNA: TGTGCCAGCAGCCAAGAAACTCGACAGTACTCTGGAAACACCATATATTTT
D gene: NA
J gene: TRBJ1-3
V gene: TRBV4-2
clone size: NA
CDR3 length: 17

CDR3 protein: CASRSSLGSHSPLHF
CDR3 DNA: TGCGCCAGCAGATCTTCACTGGGCAGTCATTCACCCCTCCACTTT
D gene: NA
J gene: TRBJ1-6
V gene: TRBV5-1
clone size: NA
CDR3 length: 15

CDR3 protein: CASSFRGSTDTQYF
CDR3 DNA: TGTGCCAGCAGCTTTCGGGGGAGCACAGATACGCAGTATTTT
D gene: NA
J gene: TRBJ2-3
V gene: TRBV7-9
clone size: NA
CDR3 length: 14

CDR3 protein: CASSLTSGSRGGTDTQYF
CDR3 DNA: TGTGCCAGCAGCTTGACTAGCGGGAGCCGCGGTGGGACAGATACGCAGTATTTT
D gene: TRBD2
J gene: TRBJ2-3
V gene: TRBV13
clone size: few
CDR3 length: 18

CDR3 protein: CASHRTVTREQFF
CDR3 DNA: TGTGCCAGCCACAGGACCGTTACCCGTGAGCAGTTCTTC
D gene: NA
J gene: TRBJ2-1
V gene: TRBV5-6
clone size: NA
CDR3 length: 13

CDR3 protein: CASSLGTREQFF
CDR3 DNA: TGCGCCAGCAGCTTGGGGACAAGAGAGCAGTTCTTC
D gene: NA
J gene: TRBJ2-1
V gene: TRBV5-1
clone size: NA
CDR3 length: 12

CDR3 protein: CASSLVGVMNTEAFF
CDR3 DNA: TGTGCCAGCAGCTTGGTAGGGGTTATGAACACTGAAGCTTTCTTT
D gene: NA
J gene: TRBJ1-1
V gene: TRBV5-6
clone size: NA
CDR3 length: 15

CDR3 protein: CASSETGQELRNEQYF
CDR3 DNA: TGCGCCAGCAGTGAGACGGGACAGGAACTACGGAACGAGCAGTACTTC
D gene: TRBD1
J gene: TRBJ2-7
V gene: TRBV10-1
clone size: NA
CDR3 length: 16

CDR3 protein: CASSVGRTWSYEQYF
CDR3 DNA: TGTGCCAGCAGTGTAGGTAGGACTTGGTCCTACGAGCAGTACTTC
D gene: NA
J gene: TRBJ2-7
V gene: TRBV9
clone size: NA
CDR3 length: 15

CDR3 protein: CASSLGSYDTF
CDR3 DNA: TGTGCCAGCAGTTTAGGGAGCTACGACACCTTC
D gene: NA
J gene: TRBJ1-2
V gene: TRBV28
clone size: NA
CDR3 length: 11

CDR3 protein: CASSESATGNTGELFF
CDR3 DNA: TGCGCCAGCAGTGAGTCGGCGACAGGGAACACCGGGGAGCTGTTTTTT
D gene: NA
J gene: TRBJ2-2
V gene: TRBV10-2
clone size: NA
CDR3 length: 16

CDR3 protein: CASSAGTSGIFTYNEQFF
CDR3 DNA: TGTGCCAGCAGTGCCGGGACTAGCGGGATTTTCACCTACAATGAGCAGTTCTTC
D gene: TRBD2
J gene: TRBJ2-1
V gene: TRBV5-6
clone size: NA
CDR3 length: 18

CDR3 protein: CASSSAGGQGAYGYTF
CDR3 DNA: TGTGCCAGCAGTTCCGCCGGGGGACAGGGGGCCTATGGCTACACCTTC
D gene: TRBD1
J gene: TRBJ1-2
V gene: TRBV6-2/TRBV6-3
clone size: NA
CDR3 length: 16

CDR3 protein: CASSIVGQDNSPLHF
CDR3 DNA: TGTGCCAGTAGTATTGTCGGACAGGATAATTCACCCCTCCACTTT
D gene: TRBD1
J gene: TRBJ1-6
V gene: TRBV19
clone size: NA
CDR3 length: 15

CDR3 protein: CASSLEQGKGEKLFF
CDR3 DNA: TGCGCCAGCAGCTTGGAACAGGGTAAAGGGGAAAAACTGTTTTTT
D gene: NA
J gene: TRBJ1-4
V gene: TRBV5-1
clone size: NA
CDR3 length: 15

CDR3 protein: CASSHLGGVGSADTQYF
CDR3 DNA: TGCGCCAGCAGCCACTTGGGGGGGGTGGGGAGCGCAGATACGCAGTATTTT
D gene: TRBD2
J gene: TRBJ2-3
V gene: TRBV4-3
clone size: NA
CDR3 length: 17

CDR3 protein: CASSLSGSGNYGYTF
CDR3 DNA: TGTGCCAGCAGTTTATCCGGGTCCGGGAACTATGGCTACACCTTC
D gene: NA
J gene: TRBJ1-2
V gene: TRBV27
clone size: NA
CDR3 length: 15

CDR3 protein: CASSMFSGGADVLTF
CDR3 DNA: TGTGCCAGTAGTATGTTCAGCGGGGGGGCCGACGTCCTGACTTTC
D gene: TRBD2
J gene: TRBJ2-6
V gene: TRBV19
clone size: few
CDR3 length: 15